This TCR beta chain emerged from a study of OX40 agonist ivuxolimab in advanced cancers. Study in general: Earlier anti-PD-1, anti-PD-L1 or anti-CTLA-4 therapy was permitted; roughly 42% had received some.

Libraries were prepared by immunoSEQ multiplex PCR; TCRdb keeps only in-frame clonotypes and omits some of them. The data show some 100,000 clones, around 93% seen once. The CDR3 sequence is 12 residues long. Germline V gene data show CDR1 as MNHNS and CDR2 as SASEGT. In regard to this clone: Its specificity is not known. At one end, the junction sequence differs from germline, possibly due to a read error.

Findings and caveats of the study: Antigens targeted by the expanded peripheral T cells were not determined.

The specimen comprised CD4+ or CD8+ T cells sorted from blood, sampled in a trial of the OX40 agonist ivuxolimab. The source is an adult with an advanced solid tumor such as melanoma, head and neck, liver or kidney cancer. The V and J genes are TRBV6-1 and TRBJ2-7; D unresolved. The CDR3 reads CASSVLPLDRVF. The CDR3 bases are TGTGCCAGCAGTGTCCTACCTTTGGACCGAGTCTTC.